The present T cell receptor (beta chain) was sequenced within a study of cytomegalovirus exposure and HLA in healthy donors. Study-level results: Altogether, around 160 TCR beta chains were recorded as cytomegalovirus-associated. By a later analysis, the bulk of CMV-associated TCR beta chains appeared HLA-restricted.

PCR used 60 Vbeta primers and 13 Jbeta primers. Produced via immunoSEQ multiplex PCR; TCRdb's table is partial and in-frame only. The sample consists of 55,000 to 75,000 clones, approximately 80% of them appearing once. The length of the CDR3 is 12 residues. The ends lost 2 bases at V and 11 bases at J; junction bases unmatched: 5. From germline, CDR1 is MDHEN and CDR2 SYDVKM. There are a few counts of this clone. Antigen specificity is unknown. The sequencing sample was made of PBMCs. This TCR was sampled from a girl aged 5-17 years in good health and CMV-seropositive. The J gene is TRBJ1-1, the V gene TRBV28; 7 positions match TRBD1. This CDR3 is CASSLRAGGAFF. CDR3 DNA: TGTGCCAGCAGTTTAAGGGCAGGGGGGGCTTTCTTT.